Sequencing of this T cell receptor beta chain was carried out in a study of molecular identifiers for immune sequencing clone quantification. One entry per CDR3 protein results from TCRdb running MiXCR on the PCR reads. In the table there are over 65,000 distinct CDR3 sequences, nearly 25% of which are singletons. Germline CDR1 and CDR2: KGHSH and LQKENI. Trimming took 3 bases from V and 5 from J, leaving 16 bases between them. The CDR3 consists of 16 residues. This clonotype was recorded a few times. The sample taken for sequencing was naive CD8+ T cells from blood, with Jurkat cell RNA spiked in. Described subset: FACS-sorted CD8+CD4-CCR7+CD45RA+ naive T cells. This chain joins TRBV18 and TRBJ2-2; D is possibly TRBD2 (6 bases). The clonotype originates from a human donor in good health. Some libraries in this study had Jurkat cell RNA spiked in. In DNA, the CDR3 is TGTGCCAGCTCACCTAGGCAAATGGCGGGGACCGGGGAGCTGTTTTTT. Its translation is CASSPRQMAGTGELFF. Full variable domain (missing parts from reference TRBV18 and TRBJ2-2): NAGVMQNPRHLVRRRGQEARLRCSPMKGHSHVYWYRQLPEEGLKFMVYLQKENIIDESGMPKERFSAEFPKEGPSILRIQQVVRGDSAAYFCASSPRQMAGTGELFFGEGSRLTVL.